A single sample is the source of the 9 T cell receptor beta chains below, sequenced in a study of cytomegalovirus exposure and HLA in healthy donors. The PCR was carried out with 60 Vbeta primers and 13 Jbeta primers. Libraries were prepared by immunoSEQ multiplex PCR; TCRdb keeps only in-frame clonotypes and omits some of them. The sample has some 110,000 clones, approximately 76% seen once. Sequencing was done on a sample of PBMCs. All receptors come from a man aged 45 to 65 in good health and CMV-seropositive.

The V and J genes are TRBV19 and TRBJ2-2; the D is unclear. Per the germline V gene, CDR1 is LNHDA and CDR2 is SQIVND (reference sequence). V was trimmed by 8 bases and J by 3 bases, leaving 13 bases between them. This CDR3 comprises 14 residues. This chain's CDR3 is CASRAPQYTGELFF. The CDR3 nucleotides read TGTGCCAGTCGAGCCCCTCAATACACCGGGGAGCTGTTTTTT. The full variable domain, with the rest looked up from reference TRBV19 and TRBJ2-2, is DGGITQSPKYLFRKEGQNVTLSCEQNLNHDAMYWYRQDPGQGLRLIYYSQIVNDFQKGDIAEGYSVSREKKESFPLTVTSAQKNPTAFYLCASRAPQYTGELFFGEGSRLTVL.

The chain couples TRBV5-1 to TRBJ1-2; 8 nucleotides line up with TRBD1. V shed 0 bases and J 7 bases; nucleotides not matched to a gene: 8. The CDR3 covers 15 residues. Germline V gives CDR1 SGHRS, CDR2 YFSETQ. The CDR3 nucleotides read TGCGCCAGCAGCTTGGAGGGACAGGACTTCTCTGGCTACACCTTC. Its translation: CASSLEGQDFSGYTF.

V and J are TRBV19 and TRBJ2-5, with a tentative D call TRBD2 (6 bases). The CDR3 spans 13 residues. Trimming cost V 4 bases and J 5 bases, with 11 bases left between them. CDR1 LNHDA and CDR2 SQIVND come from the germline V gene (reference sequence). In DNA, the CDR3 is TGTGCCAGTAGTAACACCCGGGGGGAGACCCAGTACTTC. Protein sequence: CASSNTRGETQYF.

This clone has only a few counts. The chain uses TRBV7-2 and TRBJ2-7, with 7 positions matching TRBD1. From germline, CDR1 is SGHTA and CDR2 FQGNSA. The V segment lost 5 bases and the J segment 5 bases; nucleotides outside the gene matches: 9. CDR3 length: 14 amino acids. The CDR3, as DNA: TGTGCCAGCAGCCGCGACAGGGATGTAAACGAGCAGTACTTC. This codes for CASSRDRDVNEQYF.

The rearrangement uses TRBV5-1 and TRBJ2-1; 11 nucleotides agree with TRBD1. The CDR3 totals 13 residues. With 3 bases clipped from V and 8 bases from J, the junction kept 1 base outside the gene matches. CDR1 and CDR2 from the germline V gene are SGHRS and YFSETQ. The CDR3 sequence: CASSSGQGDEQFF. The CDR3 nucleotides are TGCGCCAGCAGCTCGGGACAGGGGGATGAGCAGTTCTTC.

This clone was seen only a few times. J is TRBJ1-2 and V is TRBV27, with D maybe TRBD1 (5 bases). Germline CDR1 and CDR2: MNHEY and SMNVEV (reference sequence). The germline V and J ends were trimmed by 4 bases and 5 bases, with 14 bases remaining between them. CDR3 length equals 14 residues. The CDR3 is CASSSPRGGYGYTF. The CDR3 DNA reads TGTGCCAGCAGTTCTCCCCGGGGGGGATATGGCTACACCTTC.

CDR3 sequence: CASSQNRGLSYNEQFF. For the CDR3, the DNA is TGCGCCAGCAGCCAAAACAGGGGGTTATCCTACAATGAGCAGTTCTTC. This sequence joins TRBV4-1 and TRBJ2-1, with 8 bases identical to TRBD1. The CDR3 is made up of 16 amino acids. The V gene's germline CDR1 is MGHRA and CDR2 YSYEKL. V shed 2 bases, J shed 1 base, and the junction held 4 bases outside the gene matches.

This clone qualifies as medium-sized. The sample holds other DNA sequences that translate to the same CDR3. The chain has TRBV5-1 and TRBJ1-3; the match to TRBD1 covers 9 bases. The germline CDR1 and CDR2 sequences are SGHRS and YFSETQ. There are 14 residues in the CDR3. The junction had 3 bases not matched to a gene; V was cut back by 4 bases and J by 4 bases. The CDR3 is CASSSGTGGNTIYF. DNA of the CDR3: TGCGCCAGCAGCAGCGGGACAGGGGGAAACACCATATATTTT.

The V and J genes are TRBV7-2 and TRBJ1-1, with D maybe TRBD1 (5 bases). The CDR3 totals 14 residues. Germline V CDR1 and CDR2: SGHTA, FQGNSA. Trimming removed 1 base at V and 3 bases at J, with 9 bases between. This CDR3 is CASSLGQGDTEAFF. The DNA for the CDR3 is TGTGCCAGCAGCTTAGGCCAGGGCGACACTGAAGCTTTCTTT.